This T cell receptor beta chain was recovered during a study of prognosis after radiotherapy for stage I lung cancer. The sample holds many counts of this clonotype. V gave up 5 bases and J gave up 6 bases; unmatched junction bases: 13. There are 17 residues in the CDR3. Germline V CDR1 and CDR2: SGHAT, FQNNGV. Template was genomic DNA; TCR beta CDR3 amplified in two multiplex PCR rounds. First-round PCR amplification was performed with primers specific to each TRBV and TRBJ gene. TCRdb ran MiXCR on the multiplex PCR reads and lists one entry per CDR3 protein. Of around 17,000 distinct CDR3 sequences in the sample, 29% were seen once.

The sequences come from PBMCs, collected before or after stereotactic body radiation therapy (not recorded which). The chain is built from TRBV11-2 and TRBJ2-3; 11 bases map to TRBD1. This TCR was sampled from a donor at least 50 years old with non-small cell lung cancer. As DNA, the CDR3 is TGTGCCAGCAGCCCGTACCCTGGACAGGGGGCGCGCGATACGCAGTATTTT. It specifies CASSPYPGQGARDTQYF.